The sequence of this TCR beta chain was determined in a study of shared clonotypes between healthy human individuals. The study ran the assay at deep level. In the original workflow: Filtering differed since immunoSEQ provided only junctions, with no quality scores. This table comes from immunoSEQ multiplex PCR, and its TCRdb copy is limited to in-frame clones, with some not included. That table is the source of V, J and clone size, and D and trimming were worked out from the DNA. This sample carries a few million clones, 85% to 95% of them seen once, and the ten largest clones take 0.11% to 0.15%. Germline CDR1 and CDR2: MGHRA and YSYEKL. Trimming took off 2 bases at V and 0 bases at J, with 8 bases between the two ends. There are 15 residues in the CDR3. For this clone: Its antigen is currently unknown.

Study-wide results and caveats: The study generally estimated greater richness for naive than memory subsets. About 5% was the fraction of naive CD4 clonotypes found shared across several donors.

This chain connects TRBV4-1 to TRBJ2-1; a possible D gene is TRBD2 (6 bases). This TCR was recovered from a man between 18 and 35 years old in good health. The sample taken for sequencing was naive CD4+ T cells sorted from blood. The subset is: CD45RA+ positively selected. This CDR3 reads CASSQRRGSYNEQFF. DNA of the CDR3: TGCGCCAGCAGCCAACGGAGGGGCTCCTACAATGAGCAGTTCTTC.